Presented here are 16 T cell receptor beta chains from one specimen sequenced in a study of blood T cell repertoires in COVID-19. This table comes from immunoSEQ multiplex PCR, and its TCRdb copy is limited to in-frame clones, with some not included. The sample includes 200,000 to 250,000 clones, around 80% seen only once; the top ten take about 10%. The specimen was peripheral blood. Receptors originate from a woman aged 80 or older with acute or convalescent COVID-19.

The DNA of the CDR3 is TGTGCCAGCAGCCCGCAGGGGGCTAGCACAGATACGCAGTATTTT. Its protein product is CASSPQGASTDTQYF. The rearrangement links TRBV7-6 to TRBJ2-3; 8 bases match TRBD1. Germline CDR1 is SGHVS and CDR2 is FNYEAQ. The length of the CDR3 is 15 residues. Losses at the gene ends were 5 bases for V and 0 bases for J; bases not matched to a gene: 4.

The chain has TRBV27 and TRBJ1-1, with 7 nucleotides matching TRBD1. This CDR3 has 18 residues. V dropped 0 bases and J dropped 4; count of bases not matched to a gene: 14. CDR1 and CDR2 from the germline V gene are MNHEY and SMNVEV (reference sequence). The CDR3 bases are TGTGCCAGCAGTTTATCGGGGGCCTACAGGGGAAGTGGCACTGAAGCTTTCTTT. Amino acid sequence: CASSLSGAYRGSGTEAFF.

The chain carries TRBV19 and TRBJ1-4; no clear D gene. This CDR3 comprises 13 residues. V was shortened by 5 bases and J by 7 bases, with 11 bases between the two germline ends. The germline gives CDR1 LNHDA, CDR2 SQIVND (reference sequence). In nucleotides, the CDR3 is TGTGCCAGTAGTTCCGCTGGCATTGAAAAACTGTTTTTT. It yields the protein CASSSAGIEKLFF.

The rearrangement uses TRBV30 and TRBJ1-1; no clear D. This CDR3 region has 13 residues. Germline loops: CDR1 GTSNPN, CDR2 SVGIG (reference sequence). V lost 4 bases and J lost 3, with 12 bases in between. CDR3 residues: CAWIERRDTEAFF. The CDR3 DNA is TGTGCCTGGATCGAGCGACGAGACACTGAAGCTTTCTTT.

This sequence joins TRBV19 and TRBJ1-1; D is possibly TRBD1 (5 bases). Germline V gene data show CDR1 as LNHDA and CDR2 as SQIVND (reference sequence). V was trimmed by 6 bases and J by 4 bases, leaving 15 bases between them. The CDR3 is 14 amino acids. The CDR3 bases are TGTGCCAGTAGCCCCTGGGGGGGGTTCACTGAAGCTTTCTTT. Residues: CASSPWGGFTEAFF.

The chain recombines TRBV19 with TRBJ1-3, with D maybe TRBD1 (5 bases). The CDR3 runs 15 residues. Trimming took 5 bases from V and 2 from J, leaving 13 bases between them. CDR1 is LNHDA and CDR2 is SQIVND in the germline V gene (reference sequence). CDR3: CASSSQGSTGNTIYF. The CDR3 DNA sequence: TGTGCCAGTAGTTCCCAGGGCTCAACTGGAAACACCATATATTTT.

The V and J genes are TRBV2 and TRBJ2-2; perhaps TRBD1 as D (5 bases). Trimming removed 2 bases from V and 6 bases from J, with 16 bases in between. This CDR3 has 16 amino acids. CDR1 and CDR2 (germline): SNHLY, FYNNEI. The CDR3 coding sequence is TGTGCCAGCAGTGAATGGCTAGGGGCAGTTGCCGGGGAGCTGTTTTTT. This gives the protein CASSEWLGAVAGELFF.

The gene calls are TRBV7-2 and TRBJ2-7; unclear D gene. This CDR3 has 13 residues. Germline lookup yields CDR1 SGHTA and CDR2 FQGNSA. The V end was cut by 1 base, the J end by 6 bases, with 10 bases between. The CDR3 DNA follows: TGTGCCAGCAGCTTAGGGCAGATCCGCGAGCAGTACTTC. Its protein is CASSLGQIREQYF.

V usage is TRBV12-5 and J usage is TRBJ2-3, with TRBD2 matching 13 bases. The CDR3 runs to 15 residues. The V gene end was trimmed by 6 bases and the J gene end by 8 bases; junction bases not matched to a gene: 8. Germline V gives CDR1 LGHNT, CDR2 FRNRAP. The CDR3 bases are TGTGCTAGTGGAGAAAGGACTAGCGGGGGTGGTACGCAGTATTTT. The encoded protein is CASGERTSGGGTQYF.

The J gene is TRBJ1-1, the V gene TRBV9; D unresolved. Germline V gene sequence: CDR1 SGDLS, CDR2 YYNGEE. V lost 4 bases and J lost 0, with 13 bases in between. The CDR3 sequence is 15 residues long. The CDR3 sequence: CASSFDETVNTEAFF. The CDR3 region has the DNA TGTGCCAGCAGCTTTGACGAGACTGTGAACACTGAAGCTTTCTTT. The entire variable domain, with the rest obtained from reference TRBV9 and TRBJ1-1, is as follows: DSGVTQTPKHLITATGQRVTLRCSPRSGDLSVYWYQQSLDQGLQFLIQYYNGEERAKGNILERFSAQQFPDLHSELNLSSLELGDSALYFCASSFDETVNTEAFFGQGTRLTVV.

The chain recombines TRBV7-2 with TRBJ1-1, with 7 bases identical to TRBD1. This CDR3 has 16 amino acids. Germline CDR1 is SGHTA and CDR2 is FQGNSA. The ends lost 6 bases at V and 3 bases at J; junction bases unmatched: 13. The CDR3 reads CASRLRGYRIDTEAFF. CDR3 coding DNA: TGTGCCAGCAGGCTCAGGGGGTACCGTATCGACACTGAAGCTTTCTTT.

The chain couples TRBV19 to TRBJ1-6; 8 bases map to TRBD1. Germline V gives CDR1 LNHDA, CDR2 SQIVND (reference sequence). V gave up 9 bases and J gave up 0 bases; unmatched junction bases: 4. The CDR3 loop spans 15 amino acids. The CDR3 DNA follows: TGTGCCAGCGGGCAGGGGGCCTCCTATAATTCACCCCTCCACTTT. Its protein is CASGQGASYNSPLHF.

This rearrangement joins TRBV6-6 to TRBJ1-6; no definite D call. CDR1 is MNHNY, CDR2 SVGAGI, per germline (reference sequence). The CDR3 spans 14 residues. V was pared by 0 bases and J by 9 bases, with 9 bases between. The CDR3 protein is CASSYSGDRSPLHF. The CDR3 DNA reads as TGTGCCAGCAGTTACTCAGGAGATCGTTCACCCCTCCACTTT.

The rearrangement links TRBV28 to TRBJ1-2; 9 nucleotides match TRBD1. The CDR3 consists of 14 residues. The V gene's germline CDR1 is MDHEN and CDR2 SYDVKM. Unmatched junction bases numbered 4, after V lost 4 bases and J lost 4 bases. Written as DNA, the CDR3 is TGTGCCAGCAGTTCGGGACAGGGAGTCTATGGCTACACCTTC. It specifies CASSSGQGVYGYTF.

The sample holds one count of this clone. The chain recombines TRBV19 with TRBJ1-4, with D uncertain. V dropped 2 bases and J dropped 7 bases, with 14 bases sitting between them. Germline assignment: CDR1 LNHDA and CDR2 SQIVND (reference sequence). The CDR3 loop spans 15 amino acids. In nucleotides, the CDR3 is TGTGCCAGTAGTATACGGAGCGGAGGAGGTGAAAAACTGTTTTTT. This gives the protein CASSIRSGGGEKLFF.

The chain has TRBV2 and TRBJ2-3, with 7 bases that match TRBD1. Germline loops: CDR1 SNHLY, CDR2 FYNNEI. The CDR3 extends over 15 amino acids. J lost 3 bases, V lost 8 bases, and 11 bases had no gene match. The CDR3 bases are TGTGCCAGCGGAACCGGGACAGTCCCTACAGATACGCAGTATTTT. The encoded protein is CASGTGTVPTDTQYF.